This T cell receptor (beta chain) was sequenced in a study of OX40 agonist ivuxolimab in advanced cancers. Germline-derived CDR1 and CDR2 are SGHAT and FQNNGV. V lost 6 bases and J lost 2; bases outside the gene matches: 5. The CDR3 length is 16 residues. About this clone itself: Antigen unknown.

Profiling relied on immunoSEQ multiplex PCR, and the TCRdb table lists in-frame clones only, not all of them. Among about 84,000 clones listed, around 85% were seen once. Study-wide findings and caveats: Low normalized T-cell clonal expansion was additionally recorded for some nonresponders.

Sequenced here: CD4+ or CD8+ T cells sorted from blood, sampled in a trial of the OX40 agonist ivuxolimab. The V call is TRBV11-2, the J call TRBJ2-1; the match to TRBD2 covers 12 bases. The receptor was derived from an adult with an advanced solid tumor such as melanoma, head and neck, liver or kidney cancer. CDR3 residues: CASRTTSGGTYNEQFF. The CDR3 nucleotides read TGTGCCAGCAGGACGACTAGCGGGGGAACCTACAATGAGCAGTTCTTC. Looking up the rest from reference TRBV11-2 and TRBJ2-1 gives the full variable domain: EAGVAQSPRYKIIEKRQSVAFWCNPISGHATLYWYQQILGQGPKLLIQFQNNGVVDDSQLPKDRFSAERLKGVDSTLKIQPAKLEDSAVYLCASRTTSGGTYNEQFFGPGTRLTVL.